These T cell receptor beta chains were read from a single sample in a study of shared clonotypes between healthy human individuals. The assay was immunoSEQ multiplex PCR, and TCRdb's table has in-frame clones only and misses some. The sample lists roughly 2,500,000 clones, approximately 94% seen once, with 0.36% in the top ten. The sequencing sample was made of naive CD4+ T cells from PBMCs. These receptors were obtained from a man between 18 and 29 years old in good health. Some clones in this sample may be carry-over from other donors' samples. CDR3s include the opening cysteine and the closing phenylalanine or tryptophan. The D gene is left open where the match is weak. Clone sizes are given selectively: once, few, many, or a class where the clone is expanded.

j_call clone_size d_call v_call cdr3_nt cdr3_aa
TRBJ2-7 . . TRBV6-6 TGTGCCAGCAGTTACAGCAGGGGATACGAGCAGTACTTC CASSYSRGYEQYF
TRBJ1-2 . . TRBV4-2 TGTGCCAGCAGTTTTGACCTAGCTAACTATGGCTACACCTTC CASSFDLANYGYTF
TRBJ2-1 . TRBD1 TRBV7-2 TGTGCCAGCAGCTCAACCGGGACAGGGATTGAGCAGTTCTTC CASSSTGTGIEQFF
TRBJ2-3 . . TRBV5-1 TGCGCCAGCAGCTTGACCGCCGGAAAAAGCACAGATACGCAGTATTTT CASSLTAGKSTDTQYF
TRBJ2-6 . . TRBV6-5 TGTGCCAGCAGTTCTCAGGGATCTGGGGCCAACGTCCTGACTTTC CASSSQGSGANVLTF
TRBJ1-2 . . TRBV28 TGTGCCAGCAGTGTTACCGGGCCCAACTATGGCTACACCTTC CASSVTGPNYGYTF
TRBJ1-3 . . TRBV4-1 TGCGCCAGCAGACTACTCACGGGGGGTAGAAACACCATATATTTT CASRLLTGGRNTIYF
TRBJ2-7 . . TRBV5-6 TGTGCCAGCAGTCGGGGGCCTAGGGGCGAGCAGTACTTC CASSRGPRGEQYF
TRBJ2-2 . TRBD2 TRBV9 TGTGCCAGCAGCGTCGGCCCCGGGGGGACCGGGGAGCTGTTTTTT CASSVGPGGTGELFF
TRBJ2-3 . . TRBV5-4 TGTGCCAGCAAGCCGCTCGCCGGAGCAGATACGCAGTATTTT CASKPLAGADTQYF
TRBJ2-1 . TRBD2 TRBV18 TGTGCCAGCTCACCACCTACTAGCGGAGGGGGGAATGAGCAGTTCTTC CASSPPTSGGGNEQFF
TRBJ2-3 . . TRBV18 TGTGCCAGCTCACCTACGGCGGGGACCACAGATACGCAGTATTTT CASSPTAGTTDTQYF
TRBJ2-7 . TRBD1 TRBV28 TGTGCCAGCAGTTTTCCCGGACAGGGTTCCTACGAGCAGTACTTC CASSFPGQGSYEQYF
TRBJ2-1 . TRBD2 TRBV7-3 TGTGCCAGCAGCCTGGCGACTAGCGGGAGGGTTCCCGATGAGCAGTTCTTC CASSLATSGRVPDEQFF
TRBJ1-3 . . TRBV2 TGTGCCAGCAGTGTAGAGCTCTTGATGAACTCTGGAAACACCATATATTTT CASSVELLMNSGNTIYF
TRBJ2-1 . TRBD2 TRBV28 TGTGCCAGCAGTGAAGTAGCGGGAGGGCCCGATGAGCAGTTCTTC CASSEVAGGPDEQFF
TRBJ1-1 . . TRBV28 TGTGCCAGCAGTCCCGGGTCTCCATTGAACACTGAAGCTTTCTTT CASSPGSPLNTEAFF
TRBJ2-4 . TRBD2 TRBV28 TGTGCCAGCAGACTTAGCGGGCTGAGGAACATTCAGTACTTC CASRLSGLRNIQYF
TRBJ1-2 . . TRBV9 TGTGCCAGCAGCGTAGATGAGGGACTTTATGGCTACACCTTC CASSVDEGLYGYTF
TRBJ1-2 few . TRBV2 TGTGCCAGCCAGGCCGAGACAGGCAGGTATGGCTACACCTTC CASQAETGRYGYTF
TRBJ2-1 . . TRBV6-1 TGTGCCAGCAGCGGGGTGATCTACAATGAGCAGTTCTTC CASSGVIYNEQFF
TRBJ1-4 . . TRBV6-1 TGTGCCAGCAGTGAATTACTTAAGGGGACACCCTCGAACGAAAAACTGTTTTTT CASSELLKGTPSNEKLFF
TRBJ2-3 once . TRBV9 TGTGCCAGCAGCGTAGGCCTCACAGATACGCAGTATTTT CASSVGLTDTQYF
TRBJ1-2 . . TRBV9 TGTGCCAGCAGCGCCGGAGTTGGCTACACCTTC CASSAGVGYTF
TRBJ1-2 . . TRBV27 TGTGCCAGCAGTTTACTAGGGGGTTATGGCTACACCTTC CASSLLGGYGYTF
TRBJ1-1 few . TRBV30 TGTGCCTGGAGTTTTGGGACCATATCTACTGAAGCTTTCTTT CAWSFGTISTEAFF
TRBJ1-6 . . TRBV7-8 TGTGCCAGCAGCTTAGGCCTGAGCCCCCTCCACTTT CASSLGLSPLHF
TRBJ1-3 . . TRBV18 TGTGCCAGCTCAGTCGGACAGAGCTCTGGAAACACCATATATTTT CASSVGQSSGNTIYF
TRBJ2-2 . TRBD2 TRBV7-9 TGTGCCAGCAGCCAAGCGGGACTAGAAGGTCCCGGGGAGCTGTTTTTT CASSQAGLEGPGELFF
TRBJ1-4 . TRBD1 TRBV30 TGTGCCTGGACCGAAGGGAATACAGGGGGACGTAATGAAAAACTGTTTTTT CAWTEGNTGGRNEKLFF
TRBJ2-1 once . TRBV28 TGTGCCAGCAGACAGGACTACTACAATGAGCAGTTCTTC CASRQDYYNEQFF
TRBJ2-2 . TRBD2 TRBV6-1 TGTGCCAGCTGGCGGGAGGACTACACCGGGGAGCTGTTTTTT CASWREDYTGELFF
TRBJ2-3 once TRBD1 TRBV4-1 TGCGCCAGCAGCCCTCGGGACAGGGCGAGCACAGATACGCAGTATTTT CASSPRDRASTDTQYF
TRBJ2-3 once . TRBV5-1 TGCGCCAGCAGCTTGGCTTGGGGGAGTGGCACAGATACGCAGTATTTT CASSLAWGSGTDTQYF
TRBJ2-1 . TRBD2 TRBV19 TGTGCCAGTAGTAACCTAGCGGGGACCTACAATGAGCAGTTCTTC CASSNLAGTYNEQFF
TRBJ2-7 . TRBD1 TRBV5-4 TGTGCCAGCAGCTTGAGTGTAGGACAGGGGCTCGAGCAGTACTTC CASSLSVGQGLEQYF
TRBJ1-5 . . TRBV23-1 TGCGCCAGCAGTAGAACAGCTAGGGATAAAGGCAATCAGCCCCAGCATTTT CASSRTARDKGNQPQHF
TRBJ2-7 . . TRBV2 TGTGCCAGCAGTGGGGGGCCGGGACAATTAAACTACGAGCAGTACTTC CASSGGPGQLNYEQYF
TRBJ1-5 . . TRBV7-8 TGTGCCAGCAGCTCCCAGGGCGGTTCGCGTCAGCCCCAGCATTTT CASSSQGGSRQPQHF
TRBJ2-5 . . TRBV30 TGTGCCTGGAGTGCCGGACCCGGGGAGACCCAGTACTTC CAWSAGPGETQYF
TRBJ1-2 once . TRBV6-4 TGTGCCAGCAGTGAAGGGGCGGCCTACACCTTC CASSEGAAYTF
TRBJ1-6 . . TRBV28 TGTGCCAGCAGCACCGGGGGCTTCGGGTCACCCCTCCACTTT CASSTGGFGSPLHF
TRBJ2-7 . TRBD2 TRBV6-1 TGTGCCAGCACTAGCGGGATATGGAGCTCCTACGAGCAGTACTTC CASTSGIWSSYEQYF
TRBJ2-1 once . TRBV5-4 TGTGCCAGCAGCTTGTCTCGCCATGAGCAGTTCTTC CASSLSRHEQFF
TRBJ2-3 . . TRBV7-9 TGTGCCAGCAGTTTTACAGGGCTAGATACGCAGTATTTT CASSFTGLDTQYF
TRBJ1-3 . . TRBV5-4 TGTGCCAGCAGCTTGGGGGGGACAAGCGGAAACACCATATATTTT CASSLGGTSGNTIYF
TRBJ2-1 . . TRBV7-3 TGTGCCAGCAGCTCCACTAGAGAGGACTACAATGAGCAGTTCTTC CASSSTREDYNEQFF
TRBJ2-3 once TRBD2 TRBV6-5 TGTGCCAGCAGTCGACTAGCGGGAGGTGCAGATACGCAGTATTTT CASSRLAGGADTQYF
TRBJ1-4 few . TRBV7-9 TGTGCCACCGATCACGGACAGTCGGAAAAACTGTTTTTT CATDHGQSEKLFF
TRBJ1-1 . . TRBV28 TGTGCCAGCAGCCAGCCCGTGAACACTGAAGCTTTCTTT CASSQPVNTEAFF
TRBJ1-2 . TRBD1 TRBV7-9 TGTGCCAGCAGCATGACAGACAGGGATGGCTACACCTTC CASSMTDRDGYTF
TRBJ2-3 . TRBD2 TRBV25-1 TGTGCCAGCAGCCTCCGAGGTGGGGGAGGGCCCACAGATACGCAGTATTTT CASSLRGGGGPTDTQYF
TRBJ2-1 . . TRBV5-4 TGTGCCAGCAGCTCCATTTATGGGCAGTCTAATGAGCAGTTCTTC CASSSIYGQSNEQFF
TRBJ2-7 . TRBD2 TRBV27 TGTGCCAGCAGTGATAGCGGGACTCTTTACGAGCAGTACTTC CASSDSGTLYEQYF
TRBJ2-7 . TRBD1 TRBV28 TGTGCCAGCATCTCTGGGACAGAGATGGGCGAGCAGTACTTC CASISGTEMGEQYF
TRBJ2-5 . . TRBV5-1 TGCGCCAGCAGCTTGGACAGTTACAGGGAGACCCAGTACTTC CASSLDSYRETQYF
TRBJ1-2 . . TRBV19 TGTGCCAGTAGTATCCCCAGGGACCGCTATGGCTACACCTTC CASSIPRDRYGYTF
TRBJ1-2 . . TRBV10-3 TGTGCCATCAGTGAGTCTGGCCAGGGGTATGGCTACACCTTC CAISESGQGYGYTF
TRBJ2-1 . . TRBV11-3 TGTGCCAGCAGCCGGCGGGCAGGCGATTACAATGAGCAGTTCTTC CASSRRAGDYNEQFF